This T cell receptor (beta chain) was observed in a study of T cell changes during pregnancy in multiple sclerosis. The germline CDR1 and CDR2 sequences are LNHDA and SQIVND (reference sequence). Trimming shortened V by 2 bases and J by 4 bases, and 11 bases separated the two germline ends. This CDR3 has 14 amino acids. The repertoire was sequenced with immunoSEQ multiplex PCR; TCRdb's copy has only in-frame clones and lacks some. The sample holds about 44,000 clones, roughly 92% seen once. This specimen was CD4+ T cells from peripheral blood mononuclear cells, taken in the first trimester of pregnancy. This TCR was sampled from a female donor with multiple sclerosis, enrolled in a pregnancy study. The chain uses TRBV19 and TRBJ1-1; D ambiguous. The CDR3 sequence is CASSIRRFSTEAFF. The DNA for the CDR3 is TGTGCCAGTAGTATACGCAGGTTTAGCACTGAAGCTTTCTTT.